This is a list of T cell receptor beta chains from one sample in a study of shared clonotypes between healthy human individuals. The protocol was immunoSEQ multiplex PCR, while the TCRdb copy is restricted to in-frame clones and leaves out a portion. The table records fewer than 850,000 clones, approximately 75% of them present only once. Material for sequencing was memory CD4+ T cells sorted from blood. These receptor sequences come from a woman aged 25 to 39 in good health. The CDR3 runs from the conserved cysteine through the conserved F or W. Fields, in order: D gene, clone size, J gene, V gene, CDR3 DNA, CDR3 protein. D genes are given only for firm matches. Size is omitted from some rows. Given values are once, few, many or a class for expanded clones.

TRBD1	NA	TRBJ2-3	TRBV27	TGTGCCAGCAGGCGACAGGGAGCAGATACGCAGTATTTT	CASRRQGADTQYF
NA	NA	TRBJ2-4	TRBV28	TGTGCCAGCAGTCATCGAGGGTTGGCCAAAAACATTCAGTACTTC	CASSHRGLAKNIQYF
NA	NA	TRBJ1-1	TRBV5-4	TGTGCCAGCAGCTTGGTAGGAGGGTACACTGAAGCTTTCTTT	CASSLVGGYTEAFF
TRBD1	NA	TRBJ1-2	TRBV6-5	TGTGCCAGCAGTCGAGACAGGGGGCGGTGGGGCTACACCTTC	CASSRDRGRWGYTF
NA	few	TRBJ2-7	TRBV11-3	TGTGCCAGCAGCCGAGGTTTGATTCGGGCAGGAGGCGAGCAGTACTTC	CASSRGLIRAGGEQYF
NA	once	TRBJ1-1	TRBV30	TGTGCCTGCAGGACCTTTGGCCTGAACACTGAAGCTTTCTTT	CACRTFGLNTEAFF
NA	once	TRBJ2-4	TRBV19	TGTGCCAGTAGTGAAGACCCCTCGGGGAACATTCAGTACTTC	CASSEDPSGNIQYF
NA	NA	TRBJ2-2	TRBV4-2	TGTGCCAGCAGCCAGGCGGAGAGGGTTAGAACCGGGGAGCTGTTTTTT	CASSQAERVRTGELFF
NA	NA	TRBJ1-4	TRBV2	TGTGCCAGCAGTCGAGGACTAACTAATGAAAAACTGTTTTTT	CASSRGLTNEKLFF
TRBD1	NA	TRBJ2-1	TRBV18	TGTGCCAGCTCACCACCGTCAGGGGGCTCCTACAATGAGCAGTTCTTC	CASSPPSGGSYNEQFF
NA	NA	TRBJ2-3	TRBV28	TGTGCCAGCAGCGGAGGGGGGAGCAGAGATACGCAGTATTTT	CASSGGGSRDTQYF
NA	NA	TRBJ2-7	TRBV28	TGTGCCACCGCAGAAGGACCTGCCTACGAGCAGTACTTC	CATAEGPAYEQYF
NA	NA	TRBJ2-5	TRBV6-5	TGTGCCAGCAGTTATAAGGGGACCCAGTACTTC	CASSYKGTQYF
TRBD2	NA	TRBJ2-1	TRBV27	TGTGCCAGCAGTCTTGGGACTAGAACCGATGAGCAGTTCTTC	CASSLGTRTDEQFF
NA	NA	TRBJ2-2	TRBV11-2	TGTGCCAGCAGCTTCAGGAGTGGGAGGGGGACCGGGGAGCTGTTTTTT	CASSFRSGRGTGELFF
TRBD1	NA	TRBJ2-3	TRBV2	TGTGCCGGCCGGGACAGGGGCGATACGCAGTATTTT	CAGRDRGDTQYF
TRBD1	NA	TRBJ2-2	TRBV6-4	TGTGCCAGCAGCCCACAGGGGGCCGCGACCGGGGAGCTGTTTTTT	CASSPQGAATGELFF
TRBD2	many	TRBJ2-1	TRBV5-1	TGCGCCAGCAGCTTGTCCAGCGGGAGCTACAATGAGCAGTTCTTC	CASSLSSGSYNEQFF
TRBD1	NA	TRBJ1-2	TRBV29-1	TGCAGCGTAGCGGACAGGGTAGGACATGGCTACACCTTC	CSVADRVGHGYTF
NA	once	TRBJ2-1	TRBV6-4	TGTGCCAGCAGTCGGAGCGGGTTGTCCTACAATGAGCAGTTCTTC	CASSRSGLSYNEQFF
TRBD2	few	TRBJ2-7	TRBV28	TGTGCCAGCAGGGTCGGGACTAGCGGTACCTACGAGCAGTACTTC	CASRVGTSGTYEQYF
NA	NA	TRBJ1-2	TRBV2	TGTGCCAGCAGCGCGGAATTTAACTATGGCTACACCTTC	CASSAEFNYGYTF
NA	few	TRBJ1-2	TRBV5-6	TGTGCCAGCAGCTTGTCGTCTCTTAACTATGGCTACACCTTC	CASSLSSLNYGYTF
NA	NA	TRBJ2-3	TRBV7-3	TGTGCCAGCAGCTTAAAAGGGTCGGCAGATACGCAGTATTTT	CASSLKGSADTQYF
NA	few	TRBJ2-7	TRBV5-1	TGCGCCAGCAGCCTCCATCGGGGGCGGGGGAACTACGAGCAGTACTTC	CASSLHRGRGNYEQYF
NA	NA	TRBJ2-6	TRBV5-6	TGTGCCAGCAGCGCGGTGGGAGCAGGGTACCTCTCTGGGGCCAACGTCCTGACTTTC	CASSAVGAGYLSGANVLTF
NA	NA	TRBJ1-3	TRBV28	TGTGCCAGCAGAGAACAGGTCTCTGGAAACACCATATATTTT	CASREQVSGNTIYF
NA	few	TRBJ2-2	TRBV27	TGTGCCAGCAGTTTATTGGTTGGTGGAACGAACACCGGGGAGCTGTTTTTT	CASSLLVGGTNTGELFF
NA	NA	TRBJ2-4	TRBV27	TGTGCCAGCAGTCCCCTATCTGGAGGGGTTAACATTCAGTACTTC	CASSPLSGGVNIQYF
TRBD1	NA	TRBJ2-7	TRBV7-6	TGTGCCAGCAGCGCCGGGACAGGTAATAACGAGCAGTACTTC	CASSAGTGNNEQYF